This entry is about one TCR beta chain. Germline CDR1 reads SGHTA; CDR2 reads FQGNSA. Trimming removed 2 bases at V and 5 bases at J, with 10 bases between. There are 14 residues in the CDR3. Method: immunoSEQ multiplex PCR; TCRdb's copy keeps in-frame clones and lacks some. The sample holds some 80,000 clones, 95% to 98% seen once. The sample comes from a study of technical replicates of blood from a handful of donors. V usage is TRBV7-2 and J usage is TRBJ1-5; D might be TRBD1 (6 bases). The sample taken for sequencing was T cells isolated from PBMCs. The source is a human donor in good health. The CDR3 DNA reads TGTGCCAGCAGCTTACCAGGGGTTCATCAGCCCCAGCATTTT. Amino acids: CASSLPGVHQPQHF.